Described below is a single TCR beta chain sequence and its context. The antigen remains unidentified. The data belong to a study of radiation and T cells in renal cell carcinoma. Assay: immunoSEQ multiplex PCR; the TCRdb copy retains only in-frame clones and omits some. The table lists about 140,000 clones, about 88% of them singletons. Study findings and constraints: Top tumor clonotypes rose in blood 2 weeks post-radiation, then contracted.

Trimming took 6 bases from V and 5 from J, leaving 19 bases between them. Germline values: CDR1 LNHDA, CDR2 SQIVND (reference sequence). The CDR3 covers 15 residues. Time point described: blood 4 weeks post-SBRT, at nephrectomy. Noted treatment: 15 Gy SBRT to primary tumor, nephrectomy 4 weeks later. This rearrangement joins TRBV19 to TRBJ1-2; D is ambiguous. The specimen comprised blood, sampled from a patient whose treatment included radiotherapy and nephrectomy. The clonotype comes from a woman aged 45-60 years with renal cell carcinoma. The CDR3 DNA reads TGTGCCAGTAGCTCCAGGTCCGGACTTGGGTATGGCTACACCTTC. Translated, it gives CASSSRSGLGYGYTF.